This T cell receptor beta chain was retrieved from a study of blood T cell repertoires in COVID-19 (dated by TCRdb to the early 2020s). Background on the whole study: Samples from collaborators originated in the United States, Italy and Spain and spanned both the acute and convalescent phases of COVID-19. Deeply sampled blood TCRbeta repertoires from subjects exposed to, actively infected with, or recovered from COVID-19 were included in the dataset. The material from the prospective study consisted of cDNA or gDNA derived from T cells, B-cell-depleted T cells, or PBMCs. The samples were drawn from the first 160 participants of the ongoing ImmuneRACE study and from 1,254 subjects provided by 6 global collaborators. The repertoires were made available in a free public database intended to serve as a resource for research on the immune response to SARS-CoV-2. Where HLA class I and class II types were available, the types were taken from metadata supplied by the sample provider, not from assay-based typing. A de-identified subject ID, COVID-19 status, age in years and sex were almost always included in the sample metadata.

Enrolling through a virtual design, the prospective study's participants ranged in age from roughly 18 to 90 years and lived across roughly 24 United States geographic areas. Cohort assignment in the prospective study relied on participant-reported clinical history from a screening survey and a study questionnaire. Each participant in the prospective study had whole blood, serum and a nasopharyngeal or oropharyngeal swab collected by mobile phlebotomists. Participants in the prospective study had the option to provide additional blood draws and questionnaires over a roughly 2-month period. Blood samples from the prospective study were shipped frozen or at room temperature prior to DNA extraction. This clone was detected only once. The specificity of this receptor is unknown. Per-base quality was not reported, and no clone a single base away is much larger than it. CDR1 and CDR2, per the germline V gene, are KGHSH and LQKENI. The CDR3 starts with the cysteine, ends with the phenylalanine, and has 17 residues. Only the CDR3 DNA is retained, 51 bases long and in frame from the first base. V is trimmed back by 3 bases and J by 1 base, and the junction contains 7 bases that no gene match accounts for.

TCRbeta CDR3 regions were amplified from genomic DNA using the immunoSEQ Assay, a bias-controlled multiplex PCR. The authors' analysis ran thus. The number of nucleated cells in each sample was estimated by amplification of reference gene primers within the assay. To quantify the absolute abundance of each unique TCRbeta CDR3 rearrangement, sequence reads were collapsed and filtered. For each sample, productive Simpson clonality was calculated by taking the square root of Simpson's diversity index across productive rearrangements. The table was pulled from immuneACCESS by TCRdb, which kept in-frame rearrangements only. Such tables lose some clones; where checked, under half of the loss comes from unresolved V genes, and the rest has no known cause. The DNA gave D and trimming, while V, J and clone size come from that table. This sample lists about 250,000 clones; around 85% were detected once. The ten top clones hold around 10% of the sample.

Results the study describes overall, beyond this receptor: How much clinical and demographic metadata was included differed by source and by participant, and the metadata was provided uncurated.

The specimen sequenced was PBMCs or T cells enriched from blood (not recorded which). The clonotype was recovered from a woman aged 45 to 65 with acute COVID-19. The rearrangement joined TRBV18 to TRBJ1-1; 11 central nucleotides agree with TRBD1. This receptor has the CDR3 CASSPPGQGGRNTEAFF. In nucleotides, the sequence is TGTGCCAGCTCACCGCCGGGACAGGGGGGAAGGAACACTGAAGCTTTCTTT. The CDR3, completed at both ends by the reference TRBV18 and TRBJ1-1 genes, gives the full variable domain NAGVMQNPRHLVRRRGQEARLRCSPMKGHSHVYWYRQLPEEGLKFMVYLQKENIIDESGMPKERFSAEFPKEGPSILRIQQVVRGDSAAYFCASSPPGQGGRNTEAFFGQGTRLTVV.